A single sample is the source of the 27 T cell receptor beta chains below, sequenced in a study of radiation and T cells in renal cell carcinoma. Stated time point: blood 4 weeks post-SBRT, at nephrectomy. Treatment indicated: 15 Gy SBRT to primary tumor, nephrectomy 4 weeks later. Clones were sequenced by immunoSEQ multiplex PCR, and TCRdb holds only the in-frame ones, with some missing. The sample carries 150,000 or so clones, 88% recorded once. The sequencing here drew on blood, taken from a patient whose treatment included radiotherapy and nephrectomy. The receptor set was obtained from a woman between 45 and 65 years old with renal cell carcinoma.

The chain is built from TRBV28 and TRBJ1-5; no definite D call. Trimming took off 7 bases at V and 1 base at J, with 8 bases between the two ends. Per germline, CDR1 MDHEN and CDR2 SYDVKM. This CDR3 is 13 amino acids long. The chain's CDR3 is CASIEYSNQPQHF. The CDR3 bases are TGTGCCAGCATTGAGTACAGCAATCAGCCCCAGCATTTT.

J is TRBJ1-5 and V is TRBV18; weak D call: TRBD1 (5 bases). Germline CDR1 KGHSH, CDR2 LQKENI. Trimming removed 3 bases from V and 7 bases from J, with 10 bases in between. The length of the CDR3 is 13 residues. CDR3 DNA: TGTGCCAGCTCACCCGGGGGAGGGCAGCCCCAGCATTTT. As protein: CASSPGGGQPQHF.

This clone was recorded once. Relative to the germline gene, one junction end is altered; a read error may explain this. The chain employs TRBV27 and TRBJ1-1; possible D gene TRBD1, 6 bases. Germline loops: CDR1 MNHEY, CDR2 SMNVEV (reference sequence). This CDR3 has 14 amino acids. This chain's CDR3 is CASRAGLRDTEAFF. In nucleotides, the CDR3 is TGTGCCAGCAGGGCGGGACTCAGGGACACTGAAGCTTTTTTT.

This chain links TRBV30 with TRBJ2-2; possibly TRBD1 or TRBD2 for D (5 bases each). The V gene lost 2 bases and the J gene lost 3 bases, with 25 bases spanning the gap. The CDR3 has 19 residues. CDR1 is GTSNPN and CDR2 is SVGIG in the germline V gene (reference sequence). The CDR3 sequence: CAWSKMVTGPLYDTGELFF. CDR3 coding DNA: TGTGCCTGGAGTAAGATGGTAACGGGGCCCCTCTACGACACCGGGGAGCTGTTTTTT.

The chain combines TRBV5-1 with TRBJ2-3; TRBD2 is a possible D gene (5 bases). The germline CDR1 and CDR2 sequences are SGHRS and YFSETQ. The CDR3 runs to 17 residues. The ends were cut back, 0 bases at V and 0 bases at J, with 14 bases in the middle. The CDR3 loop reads CASSLGVASTSTDTQYF. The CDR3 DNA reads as TGCGCCAGCAGCTTGGGGGTTGCTAGCACTAGCACAGATACGCAGTATTTT. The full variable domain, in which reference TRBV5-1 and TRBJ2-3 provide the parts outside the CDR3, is KAGVTQTPRYLIKTRGQQVTLSCSPISGHRSVSWYQQTPGQGLQFLFEYFSETQRNKGNFPGRFSGRQFSNSRSEMNVSTLELGDSALYLCASSLGVASTSTDTQYFGPGTRLTVL.

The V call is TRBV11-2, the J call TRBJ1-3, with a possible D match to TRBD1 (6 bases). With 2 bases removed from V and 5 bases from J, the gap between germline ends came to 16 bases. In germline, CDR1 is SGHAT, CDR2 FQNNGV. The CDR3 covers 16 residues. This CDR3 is CASSLRGGAIRNTIYF. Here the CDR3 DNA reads TGTGCCAGCAGCTTACGAGGGGGGGCAATTCGAAACACCATATATTTT.

Here the CDR3 DNA reads TGTGCCAGCAGCCCCTGGAACCAAGAGACCCAGTACTTC. Its translation: CASSPWNQETQYF. The chain uses TRBV7-9 and TRBJ2-5; no reliable D call. V was shortened by 5 bases and J by 0 bases, with 7 bases between the two germline ends. CDR1 and CDR2 from the germline V gene are SEHNR and FQNEAQ (reference sequence). CDR3 length: 13 residues.

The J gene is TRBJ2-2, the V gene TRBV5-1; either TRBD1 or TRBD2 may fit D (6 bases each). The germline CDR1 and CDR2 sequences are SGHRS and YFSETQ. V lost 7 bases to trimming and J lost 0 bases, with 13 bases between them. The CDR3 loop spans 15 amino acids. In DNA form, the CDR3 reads TGCGCCAGCTGGGACGGGGGCGCGAACACCGGGGAGCTGTTTTTT. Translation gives CASWDGGANTGELFF.

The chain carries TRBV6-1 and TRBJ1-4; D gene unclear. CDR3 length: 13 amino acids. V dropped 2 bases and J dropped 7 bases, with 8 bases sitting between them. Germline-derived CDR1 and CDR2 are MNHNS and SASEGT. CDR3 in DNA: TGTGCCAGCAGTGAATCCGGAGGTGAAAAACTGTTTTTT. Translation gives CASSESGGEKLFF.

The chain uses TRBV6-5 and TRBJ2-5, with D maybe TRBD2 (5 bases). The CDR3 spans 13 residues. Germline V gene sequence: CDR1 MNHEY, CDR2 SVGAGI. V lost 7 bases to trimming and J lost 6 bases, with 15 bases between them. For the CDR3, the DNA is TGTGCCAGCAAGAGTGACTATATCAAGACCCAGTACTTC. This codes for CASKSDYIKTQYF.

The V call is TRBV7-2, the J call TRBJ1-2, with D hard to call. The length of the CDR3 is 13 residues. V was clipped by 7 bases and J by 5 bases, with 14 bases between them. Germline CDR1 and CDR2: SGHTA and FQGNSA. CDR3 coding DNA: TGTGCCAGCAAGGCGGGAGGTCCATATGGCTACACCTTC. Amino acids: CASKAGGPYGYTF.

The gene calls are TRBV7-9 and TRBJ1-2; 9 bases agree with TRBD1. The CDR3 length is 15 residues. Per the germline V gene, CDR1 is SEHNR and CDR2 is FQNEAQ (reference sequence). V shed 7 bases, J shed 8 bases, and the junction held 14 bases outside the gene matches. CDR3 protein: CASTTAGTGHKGYTF. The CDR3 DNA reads TGTGCCAGCACCACAGCCGGGACAGGGCATAAAGGCTACACCTTC.

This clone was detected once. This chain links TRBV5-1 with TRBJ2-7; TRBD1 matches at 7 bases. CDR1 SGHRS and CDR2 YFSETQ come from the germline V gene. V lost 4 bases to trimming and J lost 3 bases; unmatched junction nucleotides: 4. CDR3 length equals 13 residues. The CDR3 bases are TGCGCCAGCAGCGTCGACAGGGACTACGAGCAGTACTTC. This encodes CASSVDRDYEQYF.

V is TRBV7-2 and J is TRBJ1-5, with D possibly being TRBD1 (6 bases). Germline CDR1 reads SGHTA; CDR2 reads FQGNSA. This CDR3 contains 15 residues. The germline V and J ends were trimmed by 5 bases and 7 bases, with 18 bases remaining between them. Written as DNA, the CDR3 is TGTGCCAGCAGCCGGGGGGGGAGGACAGAGCAGCCCCAGCATTTT. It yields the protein CASSRGGRTEQPQHF. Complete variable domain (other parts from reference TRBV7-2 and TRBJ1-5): GAGVSQSPSNKVTEKGKDVELRCDPISGHTALYWYRQSLGQGLEFLIYFQGNSAPDKSGLPSDRFSAERTGGSVSTLTIQRTQQEDSAVYLCASSRGGRTEQPQHFGDGTRLSIL.

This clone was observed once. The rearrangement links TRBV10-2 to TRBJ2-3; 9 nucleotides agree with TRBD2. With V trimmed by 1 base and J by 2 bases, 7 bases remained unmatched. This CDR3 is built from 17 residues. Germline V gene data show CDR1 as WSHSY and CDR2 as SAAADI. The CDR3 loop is CASSELQRGETTDTQYF. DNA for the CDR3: TGCGCCAGCAGTGAGTTACAGCGGGGGGAAACCACAGATACGCAGTATTTT.

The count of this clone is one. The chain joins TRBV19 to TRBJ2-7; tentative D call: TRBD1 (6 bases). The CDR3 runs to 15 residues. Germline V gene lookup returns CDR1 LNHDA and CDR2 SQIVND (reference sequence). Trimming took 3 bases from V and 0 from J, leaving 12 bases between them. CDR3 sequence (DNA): TGTGCCAGTAGTATGGCCGGGACAACCTCCTACGAGCAGTACTTC. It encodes CASSMAGTTSYEQYF.

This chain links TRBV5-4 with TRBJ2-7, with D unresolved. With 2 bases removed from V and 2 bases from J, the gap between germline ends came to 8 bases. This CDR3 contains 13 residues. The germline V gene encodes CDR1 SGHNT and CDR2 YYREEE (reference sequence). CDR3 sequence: CASSFPPAYEQYF. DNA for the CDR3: TGTGCCAGCAGCTTTCCTCCTGCCTACGAGCAGTACTTC.

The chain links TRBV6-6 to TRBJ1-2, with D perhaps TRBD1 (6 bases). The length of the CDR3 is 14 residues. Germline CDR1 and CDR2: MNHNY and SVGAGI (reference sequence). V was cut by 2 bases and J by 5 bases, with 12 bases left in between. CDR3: CASSYIGGVYGYTF. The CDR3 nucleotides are TGTGCCAGCAGTTACATAGGGGGGGTTTATGGCTACACCTTC.

The CDR3 region is CASRLNNSPLHF. The CDR3 DNA sequence: TGTGCCAGCAGGCTAAATAATTCACCCCTCCACTTT. The chain has TRBV5-6 and TRBJ1-6; D is uncertain. CDR3 size: 12 residues. Germline CDR1 is SGHDT and CDR2 is YYEEEE. V was pared by 5 bases and J by 5 bases, with 5 bases between.

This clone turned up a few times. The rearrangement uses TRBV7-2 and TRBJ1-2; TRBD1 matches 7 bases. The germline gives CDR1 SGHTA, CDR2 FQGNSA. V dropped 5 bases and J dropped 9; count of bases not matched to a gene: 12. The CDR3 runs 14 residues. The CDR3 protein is CASSLLRDSDSYTF. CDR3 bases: TGTGCCAGCAGCCTTCTCCGGGACAGCGACAGCTACACCTTC.

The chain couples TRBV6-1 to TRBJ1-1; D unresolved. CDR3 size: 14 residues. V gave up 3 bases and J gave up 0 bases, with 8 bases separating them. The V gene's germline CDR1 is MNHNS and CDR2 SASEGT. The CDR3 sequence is CASSDYAMNTEAFF. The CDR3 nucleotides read TGTGCCAGCAGTGACTATGCTATGAACACTGAAGCTTTCTTT.

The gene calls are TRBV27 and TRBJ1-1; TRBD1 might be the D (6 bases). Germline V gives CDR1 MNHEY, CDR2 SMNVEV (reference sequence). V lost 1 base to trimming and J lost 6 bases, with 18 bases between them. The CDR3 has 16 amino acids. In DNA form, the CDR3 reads TGTGCCAGCAGTTTATGGGGTCCAGGGGCCGCTGCTGAAGCTTTCTTT. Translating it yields CASSLWGPGAAAEAFF.

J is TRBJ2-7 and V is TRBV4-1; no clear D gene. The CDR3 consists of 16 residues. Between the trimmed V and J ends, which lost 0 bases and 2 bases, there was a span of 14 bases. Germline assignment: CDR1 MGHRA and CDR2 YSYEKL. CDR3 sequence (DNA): TGCGCCAGCAGCCAAGATATCCTCGCGGCTGCCTACGAGCAGTACTTC. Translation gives CASSQDILAAAYEQYF.

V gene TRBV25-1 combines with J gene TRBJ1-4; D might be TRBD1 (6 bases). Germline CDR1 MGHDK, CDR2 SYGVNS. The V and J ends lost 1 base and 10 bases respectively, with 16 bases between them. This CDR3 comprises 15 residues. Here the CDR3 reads CASSESGGAEGKLFF. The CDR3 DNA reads TGTGCCAGCAGTGAATCGGGGGGGGCGGAGGGAAAACTGTTTTTT.

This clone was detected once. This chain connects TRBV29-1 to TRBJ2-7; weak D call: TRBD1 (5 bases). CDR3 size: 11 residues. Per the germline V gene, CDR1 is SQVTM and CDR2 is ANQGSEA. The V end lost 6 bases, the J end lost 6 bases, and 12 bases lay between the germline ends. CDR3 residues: CSVITGREQYF. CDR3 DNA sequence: TGCAGCGTCATTACAGGTCGCGAGCAGTACTTC.

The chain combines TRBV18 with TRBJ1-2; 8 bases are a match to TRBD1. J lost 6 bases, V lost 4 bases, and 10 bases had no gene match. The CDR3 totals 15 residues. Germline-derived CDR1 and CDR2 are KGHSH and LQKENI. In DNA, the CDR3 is TGTGCCAGCTCACTATTGGACAGGGCGGTGGATGGCTACACCTTC. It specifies CASSLLDRAVDGYTF.

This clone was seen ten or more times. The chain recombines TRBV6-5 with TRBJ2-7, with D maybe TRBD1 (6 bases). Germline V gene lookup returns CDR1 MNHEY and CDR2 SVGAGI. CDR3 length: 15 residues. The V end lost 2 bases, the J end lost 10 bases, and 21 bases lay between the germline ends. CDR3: CASSYHPDRNTNQYF. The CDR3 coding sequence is TGTGCCAGCAGTTACCACCCGGACAGAAATACCAATCAGTACTTC.